This TCR beta chain emerged from a study of T cells in Graves' hyperthyroidism and ophthalmopathy. Points from the study as a whole: Among clonotypes expanded in thyroid above 0.001, most were also found in blood.

The CDR3 regions of TCR beta were amplified from RNA transcripts. The HTBI set primed first-round TCR CDR3 RT-PCR. TCRdb itself ran the multiplex PCR reads through MiXCR, one entry per CDR3 protein. Seen here are about 200,000 distinct CDR3 sequences, 17% observed once, and the top ten hold roughly 55%. This clonotype was seen a handful of times. Its antigen remains unidentified. The sequencing input was blood. The clonotype comes from a woman in her 50s with Graves' hyperthyroidism.

CDR3 amino acids: CASSERQGVDGYTF. The CDR3 DNA is TGTGCCAGCAGTGAACGACAGGGGGTAGATGGCTACACCTTC. V is TRBV6-1 and J is TRBJ1-2; 9 nucleotides line up with TRBD1. Germline loops: CDR1 MNHNS, CDR2 SASEGT. The ends lost 2 bases at V and 6 bases at J; junction bases unmatched: 4. This CDR3 has 14 residues.